This is a list of T cell receptor beta chains from one sample in a study of tumour-infiltrating T cells in Burkitt lymphoma. The method was immunoSEQ multiplex PCR; TCRdb's version includes in-frame clones alone and lacks a portion of them. The sample consists of around 45,000 clones, approximately 31% of them appearing once. The sample consisted of tumor tissue. Receptor source: a human donor with Burkitt lymphoma. CDR3s leave out the opening cysteine and the closing phenylalanine or tryptophan. The order of the fields is D gene, V gene, J gene, CDR3 protein. The D gene is left open where the match is weak.

d_gene: .
v_gene: TRBV19
j_gene: TRBJ1-5
CDR3aa: ASSGWGQPQH

d_gene: TRBD2
v_gene: TRBV4-1
j_gene: TRBJ2-7
CDR3aa: ASSQPGTSVEQY

d_gene: TRBD2
v_gene: TRBV7-2
j_gene: TRBJ2-7
CDR3aa: ASSPLAVTTYEQY

d_gene: TRBD2
v_gene: TRBV7-8
j_gene: TRBJ2-5
CDR3aa: ASSWRGEETQY

d_gene: TRBD1
v_gene: TRBV6-5
j_gene: TRBJ1-1
CDR3aa: ASSYTTGGTEAF

d_gene: TRBD1
v_gene: TRBV2
j_gene: TRBJ1-2
CDR3aa: ASSADRVNYGYT

d_gene: .
v_gene: TRBV7-9
j_gene: TRBJ2-3
CDR3aa: ASSQMRGLSTDTQY

d_gene: .
v_gene: TRBV11-3
j_gene: TRBJ2-7
CDR3aa: ASSLSPGNEQY

d_gene: .
v_gene: TRBV4-1
j_gene: TRBJ2-7
CDR3aa: ASSQESGNEQY

d_gene: .
v_gene: TRBV5-1
j_gene: TRBJ2-5
CDR3aa: ASSLLGTLQETQY

d_gene: TRBD1
v_gene: TRBV27
j_gene: TRBJ2-7
CDR3aa: ASSLLGFGTETYEQY

d_gene: .
v_gene: TRBV6-1
j_gene: TRBJ2-5
CDR3aa: ASSEIAGHGETQY

d_gene: .
v_gene: TRBV4-1
j_gene: TRBJ2-5
CDR3aa: ASSPPPPGETQY

d_gene: .
v_gene: TRBV7-2
j_gene: TRBJ2-5
CDR3aa: ASSPSRETQY

d_gene: .
v_gene: TRBV5-4
j_gene: TRBJ2-3
CDR3aa: ASSLEGGARTDTQY

d_gene: .
v_gene: TRBV5-1
j_gene: TRBJ2-7
CDR3aa: ASSLRQEGRREQY

d_gene: .
v_gene: TRBV27
j_gene: TRBJ2-5
CDR3aa: ASSPTVEETQY

d_gene: TRBD1
v_gene: TRBV6-5
j_gene: TRBJ2-5
CDR3aa: ASSLGQLETQY

d_gene: .
v_gene: TRBV18
j_gene: TRBJ1-5
CDR3aa: ASSPAGGRDQPQH

d_gene: .
v_gene: TRBV6-1
j_gene: TRBJ1-4
CDR3aa: ASSVVGLTNEKLF

d_gene: .
v_gene: TRBV5-4
j_gene: TRBJ1-6
CDR3aa: ASSYRANSPLH

d_gene: TRBD1
v_gene: TRBV2
j_gene: TRBJ1-6
CDR3aa: ASTSGTGASPLH

d_gene: TRBD2
v_gene: TRBV5-4
j_gene: TRBJ2-7
CDR3aa: ASSPGLAGGFVNEQY

d_gene: TRBD2
v_gene: TRBV18
j_gene: TRBJ2-7
CDR3aa: ASSLAGGSYEQY

d_gene: .
v_gene: TRBV21-1
j_gene: TRBJ2-7
CDR3aa: ASSKGSSGGRSYEQY

d_gene: TRBD1
v_gene: TRBV6-1
j_gene: TRBJ2-2
CDR3aa: ASSEARTGTAGELF

d_gene: TRBD1
v_gene: TRBV5-6
j_gene: TRBJ1-4
CDR3aa: ASSSGTEGHEKLF

d_gene: .
v_gene: TRBV4-3
j_gene: TRBJ1-3
CDR3aa: ASSQELTEGNTIY